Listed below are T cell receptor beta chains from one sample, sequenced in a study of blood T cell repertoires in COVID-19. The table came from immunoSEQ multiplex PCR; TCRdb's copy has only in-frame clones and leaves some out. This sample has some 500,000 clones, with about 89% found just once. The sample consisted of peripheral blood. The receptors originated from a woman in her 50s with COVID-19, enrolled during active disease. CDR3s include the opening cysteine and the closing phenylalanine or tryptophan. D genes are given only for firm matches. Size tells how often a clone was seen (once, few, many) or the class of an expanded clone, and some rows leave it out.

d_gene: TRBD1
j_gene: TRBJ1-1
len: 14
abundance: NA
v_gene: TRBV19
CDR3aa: CASSPGQGYGEAFF
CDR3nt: TGTGCCAGTAGCCCGGGACAGGGATATGGTGAAGCTTTCTTT

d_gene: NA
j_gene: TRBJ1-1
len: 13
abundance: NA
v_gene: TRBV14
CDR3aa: CASSQGLHGEAFF
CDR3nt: TGTGCCAGCAGCCAAGGACTGCACGGTGAAGCTTTCTTT

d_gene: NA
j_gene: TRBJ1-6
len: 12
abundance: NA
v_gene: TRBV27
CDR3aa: CASSFQNSPLHF
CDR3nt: TGTGCCAGCAGTTTCCAGAATTCACCCCTCCACTTT

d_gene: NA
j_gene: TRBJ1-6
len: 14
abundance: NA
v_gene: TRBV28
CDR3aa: CASSLADFNSPLHF
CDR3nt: TGTGCCAGCAGTTTGGCAGACTTTAATTCACCCCTCCACTTT

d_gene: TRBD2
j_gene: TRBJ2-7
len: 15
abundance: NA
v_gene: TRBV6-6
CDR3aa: CASSPSGGPDYEQYF
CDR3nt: TGTGCCAGCAGTCCTAGCGGGGGCCCAGACTACGAGCAGTACTTC

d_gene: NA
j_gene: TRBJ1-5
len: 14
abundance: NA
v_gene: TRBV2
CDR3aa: CASSDRDIDQPQHF
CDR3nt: TGTGCCAGCAGCGATCGGGACATCGATCAGCCCCAGCATTTT

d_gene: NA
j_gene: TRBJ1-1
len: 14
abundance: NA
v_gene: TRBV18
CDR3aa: CASSPSDISAEAFF
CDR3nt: TGTGCCAGCTCACCATCCGATATAAGCGCTGAAGCTTTCTTT

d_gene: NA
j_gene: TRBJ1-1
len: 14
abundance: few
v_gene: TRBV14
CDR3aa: CASSRRVLDTEAFF
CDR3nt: TGTGCCAGCAGCCGTCGGGTCCTTGACACTGAAGCTTTCTTT

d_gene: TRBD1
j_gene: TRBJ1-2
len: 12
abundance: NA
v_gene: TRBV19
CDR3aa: CASSIGGQGKFF
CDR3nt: TGTGCCAGTAGTATAGGGGGACAGGGCAAGTTCTTC

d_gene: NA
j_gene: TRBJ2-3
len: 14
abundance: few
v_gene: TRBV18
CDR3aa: CASSPVLTTDTQYF
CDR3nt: TGTGCCAGCTCACCAGTTCTAACCACAGATACGCAGTATTTT

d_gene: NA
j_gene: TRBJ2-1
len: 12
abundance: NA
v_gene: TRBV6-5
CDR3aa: CAGQTGYNEQFF
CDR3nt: TGTGCCGGACAGACAGGCTACAATGAGCAGTTCTTC

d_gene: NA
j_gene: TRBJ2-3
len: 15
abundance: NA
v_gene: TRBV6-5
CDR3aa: CASRGRTASTDTQYF
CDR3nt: TGTGCCAGCAGGGGAAGGACAGCTAGCACAGATACGCAGTATTTT

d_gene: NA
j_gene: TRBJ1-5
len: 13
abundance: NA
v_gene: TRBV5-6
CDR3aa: CASSLAGGSAQHF
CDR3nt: TGTGCCAGCAGCTTGGCTGGAGGTTCAGCCCAGCATTTT

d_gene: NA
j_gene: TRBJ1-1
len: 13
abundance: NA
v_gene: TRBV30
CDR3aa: CAWSGGNEFEAFF
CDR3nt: TGTGCCTGGAGTGGAGGTAATGAATTTGAAGCTTTCTTT

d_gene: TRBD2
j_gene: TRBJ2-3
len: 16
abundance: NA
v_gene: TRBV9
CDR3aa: CASSPGWEGLTDTQYF
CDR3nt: TGTGCCAGCAGCCCCGGGTGGGAGGGGCTCACAGATACGCAGTATTTT

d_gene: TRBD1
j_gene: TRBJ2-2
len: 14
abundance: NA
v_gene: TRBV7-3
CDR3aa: CASSRDRVPGELFF
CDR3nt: TGTGCCAGCAGCCGGGACAGGGTCCCCGGGGAGCTGTTTTTT

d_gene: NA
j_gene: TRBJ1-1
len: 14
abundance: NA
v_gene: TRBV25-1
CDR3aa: CASRLHPADTEAFF
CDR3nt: TGTGCCAGCAGACTGCACCCGGCGGATACTGAAGCTTTCTTT

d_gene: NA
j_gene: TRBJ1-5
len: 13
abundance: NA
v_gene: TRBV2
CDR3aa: CASSRISNQPQHF
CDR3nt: TGTGCCAGCAGCAGGATTAGCAATCAGCCCCAGCATTTT

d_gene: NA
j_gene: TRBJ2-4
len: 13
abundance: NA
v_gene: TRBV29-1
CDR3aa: CSVSGGPGNIQYF
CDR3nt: TGCAGCGTTTCGGGCGGCCCGGGGAACATTCAGTACTTC

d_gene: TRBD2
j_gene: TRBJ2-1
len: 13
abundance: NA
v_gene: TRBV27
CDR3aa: CASSPMGGFEQFF
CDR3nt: TGTGCCAGCAGTCCTATGGGGGGGTTTGAGCAGTTCTTC

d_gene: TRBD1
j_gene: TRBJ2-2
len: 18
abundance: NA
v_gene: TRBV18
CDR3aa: CASSPPGRGTGNTGELFF
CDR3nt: TGTGCCAGCTCACCGCCAGGAAGGGGGACAGGAAACACCGGGGAGCTGTTTTTT

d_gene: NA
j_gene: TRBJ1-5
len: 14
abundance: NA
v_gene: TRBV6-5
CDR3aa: CASSPGITNQPQHF
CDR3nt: TGTGCCAGCAGTCCAGGAATCACCAATCAGCCCCAGCATTTT

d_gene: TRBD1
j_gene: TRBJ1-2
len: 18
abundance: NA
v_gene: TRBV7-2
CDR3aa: CASSSPPGQGPYSGGYTF
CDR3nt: TGTGCCAGCAGCTCCCCCCCGGGACAGGGGCCTTATAGTGGTGGCTACACCTTC

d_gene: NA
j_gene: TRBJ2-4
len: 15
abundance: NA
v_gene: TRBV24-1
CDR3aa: CATSDAGASKNIQYF
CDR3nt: TGTGCCACCAGTGACGCAGGGGCGTCCAAAAACATTCAGTACTTC

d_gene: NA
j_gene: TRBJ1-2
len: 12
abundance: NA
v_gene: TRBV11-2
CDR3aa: CASSPQGIGYTF
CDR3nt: TGTGCCAGCAGCCCCCAGGGAATTGGCTACACCTTC

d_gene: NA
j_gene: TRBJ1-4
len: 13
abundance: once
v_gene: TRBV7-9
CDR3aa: CASGELANEKLFF
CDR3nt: TGTGCCAGCGGAGAGCTTGCTAATGAAAAACTGTTTTTT

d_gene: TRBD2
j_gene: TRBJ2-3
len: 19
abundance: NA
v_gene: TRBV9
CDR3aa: CASSPLGIGILAGTDTQYF
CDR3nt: TGTGCCAGCAGCCCCCTCGGGATTGGAATACTAGCGGGCACAGATACGCAGTATTTT

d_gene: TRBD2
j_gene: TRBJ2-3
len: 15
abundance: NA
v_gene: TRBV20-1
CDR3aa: CSASSWRGTTDTQYF
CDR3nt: TGCAGTGCTAGTAGTTGGCGGGGGACCACAGATACGCAGTATTTT

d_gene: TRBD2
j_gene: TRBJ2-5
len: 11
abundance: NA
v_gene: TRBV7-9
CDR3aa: CASSPSGTQYF
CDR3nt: TGTGCCAGCAGCCCTAGCGGTACCCAGTACTTC

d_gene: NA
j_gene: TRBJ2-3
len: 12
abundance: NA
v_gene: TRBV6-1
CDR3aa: CASSESGDTQYF
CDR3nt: TGTGCCAGCAGTGAATCAGGGGATACGCAGTATTTT

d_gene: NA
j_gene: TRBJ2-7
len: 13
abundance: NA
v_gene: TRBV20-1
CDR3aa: CSASLRLTYEQYF
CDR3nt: TGCAGTGCTAGTCTGCGCCTGACCTACGAGCAGTACTTC

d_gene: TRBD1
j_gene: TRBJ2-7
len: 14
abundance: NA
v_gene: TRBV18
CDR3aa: CASSPGTGTYEQYF
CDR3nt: TGTGCCAGCTCACCCGGGACAGGGACCTACGAGCAGTACTTC

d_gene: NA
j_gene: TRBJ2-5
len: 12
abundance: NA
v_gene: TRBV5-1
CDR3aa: CASSFGRETQYF
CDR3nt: TGCGCCAGCAGCTTCGGGAGAGAGACCCAGTACTTC